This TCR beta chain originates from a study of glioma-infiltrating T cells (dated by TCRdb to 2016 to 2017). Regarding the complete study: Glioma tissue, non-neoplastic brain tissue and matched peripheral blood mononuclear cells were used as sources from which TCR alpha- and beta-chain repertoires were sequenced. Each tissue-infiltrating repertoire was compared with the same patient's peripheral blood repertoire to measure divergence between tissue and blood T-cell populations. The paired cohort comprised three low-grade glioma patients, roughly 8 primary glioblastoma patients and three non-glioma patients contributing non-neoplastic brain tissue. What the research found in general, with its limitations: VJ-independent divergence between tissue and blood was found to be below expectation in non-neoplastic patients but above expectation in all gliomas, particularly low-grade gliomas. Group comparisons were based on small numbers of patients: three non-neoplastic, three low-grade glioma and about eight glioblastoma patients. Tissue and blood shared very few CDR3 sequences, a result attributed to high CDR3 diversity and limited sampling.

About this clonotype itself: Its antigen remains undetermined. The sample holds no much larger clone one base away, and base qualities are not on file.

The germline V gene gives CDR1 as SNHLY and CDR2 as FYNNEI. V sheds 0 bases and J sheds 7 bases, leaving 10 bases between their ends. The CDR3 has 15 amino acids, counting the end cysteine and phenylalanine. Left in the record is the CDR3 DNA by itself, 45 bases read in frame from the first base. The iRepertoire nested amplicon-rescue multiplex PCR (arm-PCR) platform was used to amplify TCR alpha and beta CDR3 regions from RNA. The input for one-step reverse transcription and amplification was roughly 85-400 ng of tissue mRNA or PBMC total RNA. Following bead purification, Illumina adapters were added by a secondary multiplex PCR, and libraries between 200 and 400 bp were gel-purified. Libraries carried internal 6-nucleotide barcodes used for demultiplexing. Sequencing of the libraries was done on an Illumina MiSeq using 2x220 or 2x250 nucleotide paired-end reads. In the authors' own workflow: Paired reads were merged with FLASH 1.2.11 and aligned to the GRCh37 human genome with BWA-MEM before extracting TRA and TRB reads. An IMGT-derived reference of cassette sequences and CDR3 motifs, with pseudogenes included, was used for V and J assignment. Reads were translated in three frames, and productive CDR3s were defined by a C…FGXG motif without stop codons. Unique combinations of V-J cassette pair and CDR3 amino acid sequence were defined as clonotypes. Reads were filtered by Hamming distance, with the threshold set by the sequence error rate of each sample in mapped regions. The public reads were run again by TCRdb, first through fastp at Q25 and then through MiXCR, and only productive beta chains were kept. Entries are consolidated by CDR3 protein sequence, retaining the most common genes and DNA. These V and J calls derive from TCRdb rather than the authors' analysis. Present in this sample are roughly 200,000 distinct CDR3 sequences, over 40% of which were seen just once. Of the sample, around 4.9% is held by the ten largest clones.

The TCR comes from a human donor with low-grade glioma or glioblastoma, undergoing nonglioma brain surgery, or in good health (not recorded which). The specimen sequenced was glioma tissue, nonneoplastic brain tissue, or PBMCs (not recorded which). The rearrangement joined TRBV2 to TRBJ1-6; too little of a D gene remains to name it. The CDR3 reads CASSEARRPNSPLHF. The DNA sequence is TGTGCCAGCAGTGAAGCGCGGCGGCCGAATTCACCCCTCCACTTT. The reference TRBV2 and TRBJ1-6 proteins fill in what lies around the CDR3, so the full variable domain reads EPEVTQTPSHQVTQMGQEVILRCVPISNHLYFYWYRQILGQKVEFLVSFYNNEISEKSEIFDDQFSVERPDGSNFTLKIRSTKLEDSAMYFCASSEARRPNSPLHFGNGTRLTVT.